This is a list of T cell receptor beta chains from one sample in a study of CD8 T cells in Susac syndrome. MiXCR, run by TCRdb on the immunoSEQ multiplex PCR reads, gives a single entry per CDR3 protein. This table has approximately 190,000 distinct CDR3 sequences, 95% appearing once. Sequenced: CD4+ T cells from PBMCs. These receptors were obtained from a human donor with Susac syndrome. Each CDR3 is given with its conserved first and last residue. The D gene is left open where the match is weak. Size values are once, few and many counts, or a class for expanded clones, and some rows have none.

TRBJ2-6,17,NA,TRBV10-3,NA,TGTGCCATCGCAACAGGAGGAGGGGGCTCTGGGGCCAACGTCCTGACTTTC,CAIATGGGGSGANVLTF
TRBJ2-5,14,NA,TRBV7-9,TRBD2,TGTGCCAGCAGCTTGGGACTAGCGGTAAAGACCCAGTACTTC,CASSLGLAVKTQYF
TRBJ2-1,13,NA,TRBV5-4,NA,TGTGCCAGCAGCTTGGACGCTTACAATGAGCAGTTCTTC,CASSLDAYNEQFF
TRBJ2-2,15,NA,TRBV2,TRBD2,TGTGCCAGCACTGCTGGACTAGTAGGGACCGGGGAGCTGTTTTTT,CASTAGLVGTGELFF
TRBJ2-2,14,NA,TRBV2,NA,TGTGCCAGCAGGGTAGCGGAGAACACCGGGGAGCTGTTTTTT,CASRVAENTGELFF
TRBJ1-6,14,NA,TRBV12-3/TRBV12-4,NA,TGTGCCAGCAGTGACAGTACTTTCAATTCACCCCTCCACTTT,CASSDSTFNSPLHF
TRBJ2-1,17,NA,TRBV2,TRBD2,TGTGCCAGCAGTAGGACTAGCGGGGTGCCCTCCTACAATGAGCAGTTCTTC,CASSRTSGVPSYNEQFF
TRBJ1-2,14,once,TRBV6-5,NA,TGTGCCAGCAGCAACGCAGGATCTAACTATGGCTACACCTTC,CASSNAGSNYGYTF
TRBJ2-7,17,NA,TRBV5-4,TRBD1,TGTGCCAGCAGCTTGGACCTCATGACAGGGGGTCCGGACGAGCAGTACTTC,CASSLDLMTGGPDEQYF
TRBJ2-1,16,NA,TRBV29-1,TRBD2,TGCAGCGTCGAACGGACTAGCTCTCTTTGGGGGAATGAGCAGTTCTTC,CSVERTSSLWGNEQFF
TRBJ1-2,16,NA,TRBV5-6,NA,TGTGCCAGCAGCTTGGTTTCGCAGCTTAATAACTATGGCTACACCTTC,CASSLVSQLNNYGYTF
TRBJ1-3,14,once,TRBV7-6,TRBD1,TGTGCCAGCAGCAACAGGGGTGGTGGAAACACCATATATTTT,CASSNRGGGNTIYF
TRBJ1-2,11,NA,TRBV19,NA,TGTGCCAGTAGTATCCTCAGGGACCTCACCTTC,CASSILRDLTF
TRBJ2-1,14,NA,TRBV30,NA,TGTGCCTGGAAAGATAGTGGAGGGGCGGTTGAGCAGTTCTTC,CAWKDSGGAVEQFF
TRBJ2-3,14,NA,TRBV29-1,NA,TGCAGCGTCGGGGGCAATGAAATTCGGGATACGCAGTATTTT,CSVGGNEIRDTQYF
TRBJ2-3,13,NA,TRBV3-1,NA,TGTGCCAGCAGCCATCGAGGCACAGATACGCAGTATTTT,CASSHRGTDTQYF
TRBJ2-4,11,NA,TRBV4-1,TRBD1,TGCGCCAGCAGCCGGGACAGGGTGCAGTACTTC,CASSRDRVQYF
TRBJ2-1,16,NA,TRBV9,NA,TGTGCCAGCAGCGTAGTTGTGGGCAGCGTCTACAATGAGCAGTTCTTC,CASSVVVGSVYNEQFF
TRBJ2-4,15,NA,TRBV3-1,NA,TGTGCCAGCAGCCAAGAGCAACGGGGGGCTGGAATTCAGTACTTC,CASSQEQRGAGIQYF
TRBJ2-2,14,NA,TRBV5-1,NA,TGCGCCAGTTACGGGACACTTAACACCGGGGAGCTGTTTTTT,CASYGTLNTGELFF
TRBJ2-3,16,NA,TRBV19,TRBD2,TGTGCCAGTAGCGTACTAGCGGGGGATAGCACAGATACGCAGTATTTT,CASSVLAGDSTDTQYF
TRBJ2-1,14,NA,TRBV12-3/TRBV12-4,TRBD2,TGTGCCACCACCCGACTAGCGGGGCACAATGAGCAGTTCTTC,CATTRLAGHNEQFF
TRBJ2-1,13,NA,TRBV20-1,NA,TGCAGTGCCATAGGACTCCTCGGTTGGGAGCAGTTCTTC,CSAIGLLGWEQFF
TRBJ1-1,16,NA,TRBV5-4,NA,TGTGCCAGCAGCCCATATGGGGGGGGACCGAACACTGAAGCTTTCTTT,CASSPYGGGPNTEAFF
TRBJ2-7,11,NA,TRBV13,NA,TGTGCCAGCAGCTTTCGCCGCGAGCAGTACTTC,CASSFRREQYF
TRBJ1-1,13,NA,TRBV12-5,NA,TGTGCTAGTGGAAACCTATTATCCCCTGAAGCTTTCTTT,CASGNLLSPEAFF
TRBJ2-7,17,NA,TRBV11-2,TRBD2,TGTGCCAGCAGCTTAACGTTGTCTAGCGGGGGGACCTACGAGCAGTACTTC,CASSLTLSSGGTYEQYF
TRBJ2-7,15,once,TRBV24-1,NA,TGTGCCACCAGTGACGCTAACGAGGGTTTCTACGAGCAGTACTTC,CATSDANEGFYEQYF